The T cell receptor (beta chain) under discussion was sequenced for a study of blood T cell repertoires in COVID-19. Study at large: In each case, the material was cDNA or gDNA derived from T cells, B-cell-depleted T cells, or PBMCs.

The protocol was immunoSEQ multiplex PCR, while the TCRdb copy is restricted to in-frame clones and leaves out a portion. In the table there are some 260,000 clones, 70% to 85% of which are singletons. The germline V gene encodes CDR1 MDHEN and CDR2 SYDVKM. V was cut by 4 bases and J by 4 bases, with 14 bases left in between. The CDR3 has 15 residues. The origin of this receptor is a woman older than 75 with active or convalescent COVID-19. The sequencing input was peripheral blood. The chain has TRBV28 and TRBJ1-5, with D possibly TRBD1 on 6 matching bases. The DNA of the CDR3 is TGTGCCAGCAGTTCCGCCGGGACACCGAATCAGCCCCAGCATTTT. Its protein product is CASSSAGTPNQPQHF.